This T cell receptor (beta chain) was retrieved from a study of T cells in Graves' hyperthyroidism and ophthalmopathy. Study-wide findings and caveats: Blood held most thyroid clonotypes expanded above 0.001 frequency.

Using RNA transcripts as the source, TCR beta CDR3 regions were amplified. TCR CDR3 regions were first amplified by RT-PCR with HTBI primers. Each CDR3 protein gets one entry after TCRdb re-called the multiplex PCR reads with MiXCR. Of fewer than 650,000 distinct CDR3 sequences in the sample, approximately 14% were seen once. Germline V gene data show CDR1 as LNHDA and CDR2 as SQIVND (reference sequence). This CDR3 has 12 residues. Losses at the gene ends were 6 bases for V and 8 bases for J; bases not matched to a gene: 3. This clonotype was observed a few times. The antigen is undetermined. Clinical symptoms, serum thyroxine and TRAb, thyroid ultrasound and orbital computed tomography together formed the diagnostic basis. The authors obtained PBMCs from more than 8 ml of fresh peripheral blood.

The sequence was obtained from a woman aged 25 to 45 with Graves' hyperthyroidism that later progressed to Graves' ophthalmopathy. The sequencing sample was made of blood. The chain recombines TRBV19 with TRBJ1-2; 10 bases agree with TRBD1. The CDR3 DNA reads TGTGCCAGTAGAATGGGACAGGGGGGCTACACCTTC. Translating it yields CASRMGQGGYTF. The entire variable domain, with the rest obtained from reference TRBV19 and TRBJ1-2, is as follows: DGGITQSPKYLFRKEGQNVTLSCEQNLNHDAMYWYRQDPGQGLRLIYYSQIVNDFQKGDIAEGYSVSREKKESFPLTVTSAQKNPTAFYLCASRMGQGGYTFGSGTRLTVV.